The present T cell receptor beta chain was sequenced within a study of T cell responses to AZD1222 COVID-19 vaccine. Study results and limitations: All repertoire sampling was performed exclusively after the peak T cell response. Spike-specific TCR breadth and depth rose after two AZD1222 doses. In a largely white British group with more females than males, clonal diversity was possibly underestimated.

TCRdb's copy holds only in-frame clones and misses some; the assay was immunoSEQ multiplex PCR. The sample gives some 150,000 clones, about 87% of which show up once; roughly 2.1% is in the top ten. Details on this clone: Antigen unknown.

The CDR3 consists of 14 residues. Deletions cut 3 bases from V and 9 bases from J, with 18 bases between. Germline CDR1 is MNHEY and CDR2 is SMNVEV (reference sequence). V is TRBV27 and J is TRBJ2-7; D perhaps matches TRBD2 (5 bases). The source is an adult in good health. The starting material was peripheral blood, obtained on day 0 of AZD1222 vaccination. Written as DNA, the CDR3 is TGTGCCAGCAGTTTGAATGGACCCGCAAGCGGGCAGTACTTC. Protein: CASSLNGPASGQYF.